This T cell receptor beta chain was observed in a study of a mutant IDH1 vaccine in newly diagnosed glioma. On the study more broadly: The therapy given earlier, which was standard therapy, consisted of radiotherapy, temozolomide, or both, and most of the patients received both.

About this clone: The antigen is unknown.

Time point of the sample: week 11, during vaccination. Each dose delivered 300 ug of mutant IDH1 20-mer peptide subcutaneously with imiquimod. Germline loops: CDR1 SNHLY, CDR2 FYNNEI. The CDR3 runs 15 residues. The V gene end was trimmed by 6 bases and the J gene end by 2 bases; junction bases not matched to a gene: 9. TCRdb's table, derived via immunoSEQ multiplex PCR, lists solely in-frame clones and lacks some. The data hold 50,000 to 65,000 clones, with about 81% observed a single time. This sequence joins TRBV2 and TRBJ1-2; 7 positions match TRBD1. The source was PBMCs, collected from a glioma patient whose treatment included an IDH1 peptide vaccine. The TCR originated in a woman in her 50s with glioma. CDR3 protein: CASRSGPGGNYGYTF. Written as DNA, the CDR3 is TGTGCCAGCAGGAGTGGGCCAGGGGGGAACTATGGCTACACCTTC.